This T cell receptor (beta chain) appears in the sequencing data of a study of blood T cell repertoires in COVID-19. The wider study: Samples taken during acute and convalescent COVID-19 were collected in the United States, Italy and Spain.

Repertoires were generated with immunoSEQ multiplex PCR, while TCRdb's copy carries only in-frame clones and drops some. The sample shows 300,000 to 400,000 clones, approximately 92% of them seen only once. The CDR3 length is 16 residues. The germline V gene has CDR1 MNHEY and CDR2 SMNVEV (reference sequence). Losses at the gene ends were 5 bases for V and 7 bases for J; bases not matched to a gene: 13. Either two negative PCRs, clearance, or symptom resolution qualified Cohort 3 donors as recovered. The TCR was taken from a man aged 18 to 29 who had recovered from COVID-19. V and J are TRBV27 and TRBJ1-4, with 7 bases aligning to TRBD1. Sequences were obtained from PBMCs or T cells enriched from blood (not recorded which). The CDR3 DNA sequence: TGTGCCAGCAGTCCGCACCTCGGGACAGTTACTGAAAAACTGTTTTTT. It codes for CASSPHLGTVTEKLFF.